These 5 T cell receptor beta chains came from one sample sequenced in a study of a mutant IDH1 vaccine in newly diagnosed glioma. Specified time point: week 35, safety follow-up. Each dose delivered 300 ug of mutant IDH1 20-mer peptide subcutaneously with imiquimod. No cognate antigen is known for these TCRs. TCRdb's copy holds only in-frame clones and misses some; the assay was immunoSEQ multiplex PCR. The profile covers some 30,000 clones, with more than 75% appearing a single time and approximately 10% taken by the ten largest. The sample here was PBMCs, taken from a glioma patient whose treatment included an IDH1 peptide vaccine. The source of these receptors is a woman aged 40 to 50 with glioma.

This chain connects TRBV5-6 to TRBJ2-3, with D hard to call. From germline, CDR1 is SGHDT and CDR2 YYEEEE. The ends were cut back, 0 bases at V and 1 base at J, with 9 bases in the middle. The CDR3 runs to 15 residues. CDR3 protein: CASSLAAVGTDTQYF. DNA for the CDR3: TGTGCCAGCAGCTTGGCGGCAGTCGGCACAGATACGCAGTATTTT.

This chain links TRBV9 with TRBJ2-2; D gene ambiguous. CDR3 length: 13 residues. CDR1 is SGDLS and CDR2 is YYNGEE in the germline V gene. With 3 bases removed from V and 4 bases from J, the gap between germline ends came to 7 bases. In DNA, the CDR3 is TGTGCCAGCAGCGACCCGGGCACCGGGGAGCTGTTTTTT. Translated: CASSDPGTGELFF.

CDR3 nucleotides: TGTGCCAGCAGTGAAGGCACCTATAACTATGGCTACACCTTC. Translating gives CASSEGTYNYGYTF. The gene calls are TRBV2 and TRBJ1-2; no clear D. Trimming pared 1 base from V and 1 base from J, leaving 7 bases between. The CDR3 has 14 amino acids. Germline lookup yields CDR1 SNHLY and CDR2 FYNNEI.

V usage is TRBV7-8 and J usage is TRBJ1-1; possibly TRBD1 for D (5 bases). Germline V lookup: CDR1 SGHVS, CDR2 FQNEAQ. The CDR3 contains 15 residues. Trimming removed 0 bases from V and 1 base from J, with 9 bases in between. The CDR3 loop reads CASSLARGANTEAFF. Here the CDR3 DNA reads TGTGCCAGCAGCTTAGCTCGGGGCGCGAACACTGAAGCTTTCTTT.

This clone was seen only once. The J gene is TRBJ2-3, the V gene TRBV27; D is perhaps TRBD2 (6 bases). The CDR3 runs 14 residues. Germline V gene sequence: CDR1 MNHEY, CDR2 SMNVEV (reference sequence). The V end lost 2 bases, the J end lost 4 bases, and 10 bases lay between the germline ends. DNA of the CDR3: TGTGCCAGCAGTTTAGAACTAGCCCCAGATACGCAGTATTTT. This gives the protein CASSLELAPDTQYF.